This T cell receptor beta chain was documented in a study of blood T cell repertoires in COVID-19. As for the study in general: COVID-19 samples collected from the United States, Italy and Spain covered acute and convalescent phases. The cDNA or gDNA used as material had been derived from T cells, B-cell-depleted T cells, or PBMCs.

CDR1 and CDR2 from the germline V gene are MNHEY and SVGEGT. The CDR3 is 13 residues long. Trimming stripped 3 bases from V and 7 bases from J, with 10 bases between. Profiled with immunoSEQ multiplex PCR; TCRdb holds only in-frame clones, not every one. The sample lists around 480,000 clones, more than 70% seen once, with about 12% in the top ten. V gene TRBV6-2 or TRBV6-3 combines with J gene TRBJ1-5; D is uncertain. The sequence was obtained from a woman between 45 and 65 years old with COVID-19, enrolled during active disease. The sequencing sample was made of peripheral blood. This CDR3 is CASSYPGVQPQHF. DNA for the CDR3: TGTGCCAGCAGTTATCCCGGGGTACAGCCCCAGCATTTT.